This TCR beta chain was captured by sequencing in a study of graft-versus-host responses after intestinal transplantation. Study-level information: Every one of the recipients received anti-thymocyte globulin induction and afterwards took tacrolimus and steroids for 3 to 4 years. Study observations and caveats: The marrow of recipients harbored GvH clones, and ileum or blood showed some of them first. Some patients had graft-donor T cell macrochimerism. In their allografts, the ratios of graft-versus-host to host-versus-graft T cell clones were high.

Germline-derived CDR1 and CDR2 are SGHDT and YYEEEE. CDR3 length equals 15 residues. About this clone itself: What it binds is not known. The junction departs from germline at one end; a sequencing error may be responsible.

Assay used: immunoSEQ multiplex PCR; TCRdb lists only in-frame clones, some missing. The data contain approximately 85,000 clones, under 95% of them seen just once; the ten biggest clones take up 7.6%. The specimen was unstimulated CD8+ T cells sorted from spleen or lymph node cells, collected before transplant. J is TRBJ1-6 and V is TRBV5-6, with unresolved D. The receptor was derived from a human donor who was the organ donor for an intestinal transplant. CDR3 sequence reads: CASSLVGDHNPPLHF. The CDR3 DNA follows: TGTGCCAGCAGCTTGGTGGGAGACCATAATCCACCCCTCCACTTT.